This TCR beta chain comes out of a study of T cell responses to AZD1222 COVID-19 vaccine. As concerns this clone: Its antigen is currently unknown. A junction boundary mismatches the germline segment, possibly from a read error.

The assay was immunoSEQ multiplex PCR, and TCRdb's table has in-frame clones only and misses some. Altogether 90,000 to 100,000 clones are present, 87% being singletons, with the ten largest covering less than 3%. Findings of the study overall: Only five to seven AZD1222 recipients were seropositive at baseline. Among the donors, most were white British and more were female, and clonal diversity was possibly underestimated. In the spike-specific TCR repertoire, nearly half reportedly target unmutated variant regions.

The sample in question was peripheral blood, obtained on day 0 of AZD1222 vaccination. This clonotype was sampled from an adult in good health.

The CDR3 DNA follows: TGTGCCAGCAGCTTGACCGGACTAGCGGGAGGGCCGGTGGAGACCCAGTACTTC. It is translated as CASSLTGLAGGPVETQYF. The V gene is TRBV5-1, the J gene TRBJ2-5; 15 bases map to TRBD2. Germline CDR1 reads SGHRS; CDR2 reads YFSETQ. The CDR3 covers 18 residues.